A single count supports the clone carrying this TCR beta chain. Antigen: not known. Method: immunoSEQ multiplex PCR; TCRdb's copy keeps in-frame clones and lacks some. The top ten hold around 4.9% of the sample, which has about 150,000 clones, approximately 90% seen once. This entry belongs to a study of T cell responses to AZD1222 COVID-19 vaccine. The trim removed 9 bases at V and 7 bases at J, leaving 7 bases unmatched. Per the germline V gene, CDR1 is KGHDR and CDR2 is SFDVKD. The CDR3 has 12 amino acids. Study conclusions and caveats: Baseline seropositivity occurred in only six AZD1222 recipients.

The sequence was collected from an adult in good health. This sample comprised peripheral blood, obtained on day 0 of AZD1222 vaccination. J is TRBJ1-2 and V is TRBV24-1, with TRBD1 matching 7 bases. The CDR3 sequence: CATSMHRGGYTF. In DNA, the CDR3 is TGTGCCACCTCCATGCACAGGGGTGGCTACACCTTC.